The 17 T cell receptor beta chains listed next were all sequenced from one sample in a study of T-cell memory formation after mild COVID-19. From the 5' RACE reads, TCRdb called clonotypes with MiXCR, one entry per CDR3 protein. The data hold roughly 600,000 distinct CDR3 sequences, with approximately 18% observed a single time. The sequencing sample was made of PBMCs or a T cell subset sorted from them (not recorded which). The receptor source for this set is an adult woman who had mild COVID-19 (a few samples of this study predate the infection). Cell type and time point are not known.

In this sample, this clonotype turned up a few times. The chain recombines TRBV12-3 or TRBV12-4 with TRBJ1-1; 9 bases agree with TRBD1. The CDR3 runs to 14 residues. The ends lost 6 bases at V and 5 bases at J; junction bases unmatched: 7. The CDR3 nucleotides read TGTGCCAGCAGATCTAGGACAGGGGAGACTGAAGCTTTCTTT. Translating it yields CASRSRTGETEAFF.

This clonotype is medium-sized in the sample. This chain joins TRBV18 and TRBJ2-7, with D possibly TRBD1 on 5 matching bases. Germline V gives CDR1 KGHSH, CDR2 LQKENI. This CDR3 contains 11 residues. The V end lost 8 bases, the J end lost 4 bases, and 9 bases lay between the germline ends. In DNA form, the CDR3 reads TGTGCCAGCAGCCCAGGGTACGAGCAGTACTTC. This gives the protein CASSPGYEQYF.

This clonotype was picked up a small number of times. This chain connects TRBV7-2 to TRBJ2-5; D gene ambiguous. Between the trimmed V and J ends, which lost 2 bases and 5 bases, there was a span of 18 bases. The CDR3 consists of 16 residues. Looked up from germline, CDR1 is SGHTA and CDR2 is FQGNSA. The CDR3 spells CASSLNGPFDGETQYF. The CDR3 DNA is TGTGCCAGCAGCTTAAATGGACCCTTCGACGGGGAGACCCAGTACTTC.

The table lists this clonotype with a few counts. This sequence joins TRBV20-1 and TRBJ2-1; 13 bases map to TRBD2. This CDR3 contains 18 residues. The ends lost 7 bases at V and 8 bases at J; junction bases unmatched: 20. Germline V gene sequence: CDR1 DFQATT, CDR2 SNEGSKA (reference sequence). The CDR3 DNA is TGCAGTGTTCACGAGGGACTAGCGGGGAGCTTAATCGGGGATGAGCAGTTCTTC. Its translation is CSVHEGLAGSLIGDEQFF.

This chain connects TRBV12-3 or TRBV12-4 to TRBJ1-2, with a tentative D call TRBD1 (6 bases). Trimming stripped 3 bases from V and 7 bases from J, with 21 bases between. The CDR3 contains 16 residues. The CDR3 coding sequence is TGTGCCAGCAGTTTGGTTCTCGGGACACTAGTTCGTGGCTACACCTTC. It is translated as CASSLVLGTLVRGYTF.

This clonotype has more than one count but fewer than ten. V is TRBV5-1 and J is TRBJ2-2; the match to TRBD1 covers 7 bases. V lost 4 bases, J lost 1 base, and 4 bases stayed unmatched. Per the germline V gene, CDR1 is SGHRS and CDR2 is YFSETQ. The CDR3 loop spans 15 amino acids. CDR3 region: CASSPDRLNTGELFF. CDR3 sequence (DNA): TGCGCCAGCAGCCCGGACAGGCTGAACACCGGGGAGCTGTTTTTT.

The chain is built from TRBV4-1 and TRBJ2-4; D unclear. The germline V and J ends were trimmed by 3 bases and 0 bases, with 12 bases remaining between them. Germline V gene data show CDR1 as MGHRA and CDR2 as YSYEKL. This CDR3 region has 16 residues. The CDR3 DNA sequence: TGCGCCAGCAGCCAGGGTGCGGATGTAGCCAAAAACATTCAGTACTTC. Translating gives CASSQGADVAKNIQYF.

The chain uses TRBV12-3 or TRBV12-4 and TRBJ1-2; D perhaps matches TRBD1 (6 bases). V was trimmed by 6 bases and J by 5 bases, leaving 19 bases between them. There are 15 residues in the CDR3. Here the CDR3 reads CASSLAGEVRYGYTF. Here the CDR3 DNA reads TGTGCCAGCAGCCTCGCAGGGGAAGTTAGATATGGCTACACCTTC.

This clonotype was counted a few times. This chain uses TRBV7-9 with TRBJ2-5; D is uncertain. The germline CDR1 and CDR2 sequences are SEHNR and FQNEAQ (reference sequence). V was shortened by 2 bases and J by 5 bases, with 9 bases between the two germline ends. There are 13 residues in the CDR3. CDR3 sequence: CASSLIAPETQYF. In DNA form, the CDR3 reads TGTGCCAGCAGCTTAATAGCTCCGGAGACCCAGTACTTC.

J is TRBJ2-1 and V is TRBV12-3 or TRBV12-4, with D possibly being TRBD1 (6 bases). The length of the CDR3 is 15 residues. Trimming took off 7 bases at V and 0 bases at J, with 13 bases between the two ends. The CDR3: CASNPTGSSYNEQFF. CDR3 bases: TGTGCCAGCAACCCCACAGGGAGCTCCTACAATGAGCAGTTCTTC.

The rearrangement links TRBV20-1 to TRBJ2-1; D remains ambiguous. From germline, CDR1 is DFQATT and CDR2 SNEGSKA (reference sequence). The ends were cut back, 7 bases at V and 10 bases at J, with 11 bases in the middle. The CDR3 is 10 amino acids. CDR3 nucleotides: TGCAGTGTCCCGCGTGGGGAGCAGTTCTTC. It yields the protein CSVPRGEQFF.

The chain couples TRBV24-1 to TRBJ1-2, with TRBD1 matching 7 bases. Germline-derived CDR1 and CDR2 are KGHDR and SFDVKD. V shed 4 bases and J 3 bases; nucleotides not matched to a gene: 4. The CDR3 length is 14 residues. CDR3: CATSDPGQHYGYTF. The CDR3 DNA follows: TGTGCCACCAGTGACCCGGGACAGCACTATGGCTACACCTTC.

The chain is built from TRBV6-5 and TRBJ1-5; D ambiguous. V was cut by 5 bases and J by 0 bases, with 11 bases left in between. CDR1 MNHEY and CDR2 SVGAGI come from the germline V gene. The CDR3 has 15 residues. The CDR3 DNA is TGTGCCAGCAGTAAAGGACTCCATAGCAATCAGCCCCAGCATTTT. This gives the protein CASSKGLHSNQPQHF.

This clonotype has just a few counts. The chain's CDR3 is CASTGQGGYNEQFF. The CDR3 DNA follows: TGTGCCAGCACCGGACAGGGGGGCTACAATGAGCAGTTCTTC. J is TRBJ2-1 and V is TRBV12-3 or TRBV12-4; 10 bases match TRBD1. The CDR3 runs to 14 residues. The ends lost 7 bases at V and 3 bases at J; junction bases unmatched: 3.

The rearrangement uses TRBV5-1 and TRBJ2-1, with TRBD1 as a possible D gene (6 bases). The CDR3 loop spans 12 amino acids. V lost 0 bases and J lost 8, with 6 bases in between. Germline CDR1 is SGHRS and CDR2 is YFSETQ. For the CDR3, the DNA is TGCGCCAGCAGCTTGGGACAGGATGAGCAGTTCTTC. Translation gives CASSLGQDEQFF.

In its sample, this clonotype was seen a few times. The V gene is TRBV12-3 or TRBV12-4, the J gene TRBJ2-3, with no clear D. With 6 bases removed from V and 6 bases from J, the gap between germline ends came to 7 bases. The CDR3 has 11 residues. The CDR3 spells CASRLQDTQYF. CDR3 coding DNA: TGTGCCAGCAGACTTCAGGATACGCAGTATTTT.

The J gene is TRBJ2-7, the V gene TRBV6-2 or TRBV6-3; 11 bases map to TRBD1. Per the germline V gene, CDR1 is MNHEY and CDR2 is SVGEGT. CDR3 length equals 14 residues. The junction had 6 bases not matched to a gene; V was cut back by 4 bases and J by 7 bases. In DNA form, the CDR3 reads TGTGCCAGCAGTTTATACCGGGACAGGGGGGAGCAGTACTTC. The encoded protein is CASSLYRDRGEQYF.